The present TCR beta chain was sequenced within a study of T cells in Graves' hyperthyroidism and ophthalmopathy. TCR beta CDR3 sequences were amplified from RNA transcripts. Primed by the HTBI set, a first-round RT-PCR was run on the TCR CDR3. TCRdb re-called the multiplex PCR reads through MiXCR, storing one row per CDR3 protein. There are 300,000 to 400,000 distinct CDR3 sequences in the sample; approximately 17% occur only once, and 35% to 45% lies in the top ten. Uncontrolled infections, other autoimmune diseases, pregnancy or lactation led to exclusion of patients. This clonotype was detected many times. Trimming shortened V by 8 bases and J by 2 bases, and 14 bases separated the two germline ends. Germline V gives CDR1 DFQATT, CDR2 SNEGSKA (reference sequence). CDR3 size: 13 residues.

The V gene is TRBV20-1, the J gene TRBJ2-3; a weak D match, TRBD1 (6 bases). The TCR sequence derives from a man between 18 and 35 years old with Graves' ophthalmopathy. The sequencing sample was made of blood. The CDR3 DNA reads TGCAGTCCATCTGGACAGCACACAGATACGCAGTATTTT. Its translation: CSPSGQHTDTQYF.